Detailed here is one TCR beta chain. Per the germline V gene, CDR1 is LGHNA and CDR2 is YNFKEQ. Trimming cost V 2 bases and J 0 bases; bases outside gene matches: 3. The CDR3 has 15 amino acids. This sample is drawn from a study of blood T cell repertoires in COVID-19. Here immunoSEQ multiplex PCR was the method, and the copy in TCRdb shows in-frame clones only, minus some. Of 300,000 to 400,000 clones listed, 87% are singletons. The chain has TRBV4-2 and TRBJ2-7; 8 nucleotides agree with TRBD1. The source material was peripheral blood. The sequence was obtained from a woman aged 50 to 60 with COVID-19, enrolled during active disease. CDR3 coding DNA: TGTGCCAGCAGCCAAAGCACAGGGGGCTCCTACGAGCAGTACTTC. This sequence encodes CASSQSTGGSYEQYF.